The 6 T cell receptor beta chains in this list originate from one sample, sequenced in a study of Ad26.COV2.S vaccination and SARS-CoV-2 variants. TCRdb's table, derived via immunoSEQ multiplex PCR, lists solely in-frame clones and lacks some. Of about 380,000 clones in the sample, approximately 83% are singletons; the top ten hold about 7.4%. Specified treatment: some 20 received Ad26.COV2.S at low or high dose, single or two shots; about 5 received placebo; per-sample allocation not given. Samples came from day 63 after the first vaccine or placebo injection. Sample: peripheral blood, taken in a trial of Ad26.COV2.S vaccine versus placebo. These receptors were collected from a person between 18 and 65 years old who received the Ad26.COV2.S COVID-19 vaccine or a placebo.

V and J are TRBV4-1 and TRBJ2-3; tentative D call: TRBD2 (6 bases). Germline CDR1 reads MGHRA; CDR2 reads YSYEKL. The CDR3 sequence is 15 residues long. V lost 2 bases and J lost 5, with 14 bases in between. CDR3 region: CASSQRRDRQDTQYF. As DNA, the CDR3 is TGCGCCAGCAGCCAACGGCGGGACCGCCAAGATACGCAGTATTTT.

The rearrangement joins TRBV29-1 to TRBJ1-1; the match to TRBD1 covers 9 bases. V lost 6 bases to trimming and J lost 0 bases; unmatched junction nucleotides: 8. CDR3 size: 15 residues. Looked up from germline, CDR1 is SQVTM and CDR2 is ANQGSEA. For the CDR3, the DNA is TGCAGCGTAACCGGGACAGGGAGCATGAACACTGAAGCTTTCTTT. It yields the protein CSVTGTGSMNTEAFF.

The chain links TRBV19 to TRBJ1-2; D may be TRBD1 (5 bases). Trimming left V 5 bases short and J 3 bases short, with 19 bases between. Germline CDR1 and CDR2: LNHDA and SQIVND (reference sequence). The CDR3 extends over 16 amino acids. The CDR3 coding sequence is TGTGCCAGTAGTCGGGATGGGGCAGGGCCCTACTATGGCTACACCTTC. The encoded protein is CASSRDGAGPYYGYTF.

DNA of the CDR3: TGTGCCAGCAGTTTCCGGGACAGGGGAAGAACCGGGGAGCTGTTTTTT. It codes for CASSFRDRGRTGELFF. The gene calls are TRBV27 and TRBJ2-2, with 10 nucleotides matching TRBD1. The germline gives CDR1 MNHEY, CDR2 SMNVEV (reference sequence). Losses at the gene ends were 3 bases for V and 5 bases for J; bases not matched to a gene: 6. The CDR3 has 16 amino acids.

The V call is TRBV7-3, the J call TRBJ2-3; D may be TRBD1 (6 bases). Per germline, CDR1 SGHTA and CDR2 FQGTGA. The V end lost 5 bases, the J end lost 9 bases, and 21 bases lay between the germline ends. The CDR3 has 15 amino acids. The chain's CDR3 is CASSPGRGMGRTQYF. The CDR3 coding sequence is TGTGCCAGCAGCCCCGGTAGGGGGATGGGGCGCACGCAGTATTTT.

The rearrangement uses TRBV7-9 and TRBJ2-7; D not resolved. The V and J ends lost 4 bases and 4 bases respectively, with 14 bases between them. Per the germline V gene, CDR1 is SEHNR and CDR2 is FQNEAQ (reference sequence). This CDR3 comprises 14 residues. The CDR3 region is CASSSIRAHYEQYF. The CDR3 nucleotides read TGTGCCAGCAGCTCCATAAGGGCCCATTACGAGCAGTACTTC.